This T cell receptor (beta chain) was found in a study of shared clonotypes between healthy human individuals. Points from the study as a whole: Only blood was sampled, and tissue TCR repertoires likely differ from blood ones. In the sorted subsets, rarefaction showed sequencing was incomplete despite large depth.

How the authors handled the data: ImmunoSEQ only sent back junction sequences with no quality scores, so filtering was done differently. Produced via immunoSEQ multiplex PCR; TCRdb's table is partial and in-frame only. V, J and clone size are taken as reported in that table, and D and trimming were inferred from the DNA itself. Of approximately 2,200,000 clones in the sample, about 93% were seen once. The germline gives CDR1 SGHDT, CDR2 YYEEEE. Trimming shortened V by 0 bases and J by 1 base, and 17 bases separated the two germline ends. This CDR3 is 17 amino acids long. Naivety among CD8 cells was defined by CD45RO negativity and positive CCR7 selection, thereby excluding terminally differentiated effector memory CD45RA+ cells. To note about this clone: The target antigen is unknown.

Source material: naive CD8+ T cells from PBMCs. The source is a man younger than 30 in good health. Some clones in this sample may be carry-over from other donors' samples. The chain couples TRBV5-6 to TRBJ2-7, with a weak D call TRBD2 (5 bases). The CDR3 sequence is CASSLGIVPGKSYEQYF. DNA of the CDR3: TGTGCCAGCAGCTTGGGTATCGTACCGGGGAAGTCCTACGAGCAGTACTTC.